The sequence of this T cell receptor (beta chain) was determined in a study of Tregs in tolerant kidney transplant recipients. Study details: Recipients received nonmyeloablative bone marrow transplants from related graft donors, with transient mixed chimerism. Study conclusions and caveats: Changing PCR primers prevented nucleotide comparison between some patients' samples. The most relevant donor-specific Treg TCRbeta repertoire apparently came from expansion with activated donor B cells.

As concerns this clone: Its matching antigen is unknown.

CD4+CD25+CD127- Tregs, CD4+CD25- non-Tregs, CD4 and CD8 cells were sorted. The assay was immunoSEQ multiplex PCR, and TCRdb's table has in-frame clones only and misses some. The table has roughly 66,000 clones, about nine tenths seen once. Per the germline V gene, CDR1 is SGDLS and CDR2 is YYNGEE. V was trimmed by 0 bases and J by 4 bases, leaving 8 bases between them. This CDR3 is 13 amino acids long. This material consisted of CD8+ T cells from blood, taken before the transplant. V gene TRBV9 combines with J gene TRBJ2-7; D remains ambiguous. The receptor was derived from a human donor who received a combined kidney and bone marrow transplant. Here the CDR3 reads CASSVESEYEQYF. CDR3 in DNA: TGTGCCAGCAGCGTAGAGAGTGAGTACGAGCAGTACTTC.